The rows below give T cell receptor beta chains drawn from one sample of a study of blood T cell repertoires in COVID-19. Here immunoSEQ multiplex PCR was the method, and the copy in TCRdb shows in-frame clones only, minus some. Of 300,000 to 400,000 clones in the sample, 70% to 90% were seen once. Specimen: peripheral blood. All receptors derive from a woman aged 50 to 60 with active or convalescent COVID-19. CDR3s include the opening cysteine and the closing phenylalanine or tryptophan. Each record gives: D gene, CDR3 length, J gene, V gene, clone size, CDR3 protein, CDR3 DNA. A D gene is named only where the DNA matches it firmly. Size values are once, few and many counts, or a class for expanded clones, and some rows have none.

>TRBD1|14|TRBJ1-5|TRBV19|-
CASARTGVSQPQHF
TGTGCCAGTGCTCGGACAGGGGTAAGTCAGCCCCAGCATTTT
>TRBD2|15|TRBJ2-7|TRBV10-2|-
CASRGGTSGYYEQYF
TGCGCCAGCCGGGGAGGGACTAGCGGGTACTACGAGCAGTACTTC
>-|14|TRBJ2-3|TRBV7-9|-
CASSPRYSTDTQYF
TGTGCCAGCAGCCCTCGGTATTCCACAGATACGCAGTATTTT
>-|14|TRBJ2-5|TRBV3-1/TRBV3-2|-
CASSARRVGETQYF
TGTGCCAGCAGCGCGCGGAGGGTCGGGGAGACCCAGTACTTC
>TRBD1|16|TRBJ1-4|TRBV5-1|-
CASSLGQGVANEKLFF
TGCGCCAGCAGCTTGGGACAGGGGGTGGCTAATGAAAAACTGTTTTTT
>-|14|TRBJ1-2|TRBV9|-
CASSVGEGVYGYTF
TGTGCCAGCAGCGTAGGGGAGGGGGTGTATGGCTACACCTTC
>TRBD1|15|TRBJ2-2|TRBV2|-
CATRAGTGNTGELFF
TGTGCCACCCGAGCCGGGACAGGGAACACCGGGGAGCTGTTTTTT
>TRBD1|14|TRBJ1-2|TRBV5-1|-
CASRRGTGGDGYTF
TGCGCCAGCAGAAGAGGGACAGGGGGAGACGGCTACACCTTC
>-|17|TRBJ2-2|TRBV3-1/TRBV3-2|-
CASSRADSYANTGELFF
TGTGCCAGCAGCCGCGCAGACTCTTACGCGAACACCGGGGAGCTGTTTTTT
>TRBD2|18|TRBJ2-5|TRBV7-6|-
CASSPRSGLAGVQETQYF
TGTGCCAGCAGCCCCCGATCCGGACTAGCGGGGGTCCAAGAGACCCAGTACTTC
>-|15|TRBJ1-4|TRBV5-1|-
CASSSTGQPNEKLFF
TGCGCCAGCAGCTCAACAGGACAGCCTAATGAAAAACTGTTTTTT
>-|13|TRBJ1-1|TRBV13|few
CASSLNRAPEAFF
TGTGCCAGCAGCTTAAACAGGGCTCCTGAAGCTTTCTTT
>TRBD2|16|TRBJ2-3|TRBV9|-
CASSVEGLAGADTQYF
TGTGCCAGCAGCGTAGAGGGACTAGCGGGAGCAGATACGCAGTATTTT
>-|15|TRBJ2-3|TRBV29-1|-
CSVDGIKDSPNTQYF
TGCAGCGTTGATGGAATTAAGGACAGCCCGAATACGCAGTATTTT
>-|13|TRBJ2-7|TRBV4-2|-
CASSPGNSYEQYF
TGTGCCAGCAGCCCAGGGAATTCCTACGAGCAGTACTTC
>TRBD1|15|TRBJ1-6|TRBV18|-
CASSPGTADNSPLHF
TGTGCCAGCTCACCCGGGACAGCCGATAATTCACCCCTCCACTTT
>-|13|TRBJ2-2|TRBV4-3|-
CASSRTSTGELFF
TGCGCCAGCAGCCGGACATCAACCGGGGAGCTGTTTTTT
>TRBD2|14|TRBJ2-5|TRBV7-9|-
CASTLAGVQETQYF
TGTGCCAGCACCCTAGCGGGAGTACAAGAGACCCAGTACTTC
>-|15|TRBJ2-7|TRBV9|-
CASSPGRQEGYEQYF
TGTGCCAGCAGCCCAGGAAGGCAGGAGGGGTACGAGCAGTACTTC
>TRBD1|14|TRBJ1-2|TRBV19|-
CASSISTGGIGYTF
TGTGCCAGTAGTATTTCGACAGGGGGGATCGGCTACACCTTC
>TRBD1|14|TRBJ1-2|TRBV6-2/TRBV6-3|-
CASSGGQGGYGYTF
TGTGCCAGCAGTGGAGGACAGGGCGGCTATGGCTACACCTTC
>-|10|TRBJ2-7|TRBV7-9|-
CATPLVEQYF
TGTGCCACCCCGCTAGTGGAGCAGTACTTC
>-|13|TRBJ2-1|TRBV25-1|-
CASSHGPAEEQFF
TGTGCCAGCAGCCACGGTCCCGCGGAGGAGCAGTTCTTC
>-|11|TRBJ1-2|TRBV6-6|once
CASLRGYGYTF
TGTGCCAGCCTCAGGGGCTATGGCTACACCTTC
>-|15|TRBJ2-1|TRBV18|once
CASLPYLTGSNEQFF
TGTGCCAGCTTACCGTACCTAACCGGGAGCAATGAGCAGTTCTTC
>TRBD2|17|TRBJ2-1|TRBV4-2|-
CASSQEELAGGYNEQFF
TGTGCCAGCAGCCAAGAGGAACTAGCGGGGGGGTACAATGAGCAGTTCTTC
>-|12|TRBJ2-5|TRBV29-1|-
CSAAGSQETQYF
TGCAGCGCCGCCGGGTCGCAAGAGACCCAGTACTTC
>-|15|TRBJ2-6|TRBV7-2|few
CASSLGGPGANVLTF
TGTGCCAGCAGCTTAGGTGGGCCTGGGGCCAACGTCCTGACTTTC
>-|16|TRBJ2-6|TRBV28|-
CASSLWAFSGANVLTF
TGTGCCAGCAGTTTGTGGGCGTTCTCTGGGGCCAACGTCCTGACTTTC
>-|14|TRBJ1-3|TRBV7-8|-
CASSSETAGNTIYF
TGTGCCAGCAGCTCAGAGACAGCAGGAAACACCATATATTTT
>TRBD1|15|TRBJ2-5|TRBV7-2|-
CASSWGQGQKETQYF
TGTGCCAGCAGCTGGGGACAGGGCCAAAAAGAGACCCAGTACTTC
>TRBD1|13|TRBJ2-7|TRBV19|-
CASCRDRVYEQYF
TGTGCCAGTTGCCGGGACAGGGTCTACGAGCAGTACTTC
>-|15|TRBJ1-3|TRBV2|once
CASSELDSSGNTIYF
TGTGCCAGCAGTGAATTAGACAGCTCTGGAAACACCATATATTTT
>TRBD1|16|TRBJ2-1|TRBV28|-
CASREPGTGRRNEQFF
TGTGCCAGCAGGGAGCCGGGGACAGGCAGGAGGAATGAGCAGTTCTTC
>TRBD2|16|TRBJ2-3|TRBV2|-
CASAILAGGGADTQYF
TGTGCCAGCGCGATTCTAGCGGGGGGCGGAGCAGATACGCAGTATTTT
>TRBD1|15|TRBJ2-7|TRBV6-5|-
CASSRGQGNSYEQYF
TGTGCCAGCAGTAGGGGACAGGGAAACTCCTACGAGCAGTACTTC
>TRBD2|18|TRBJ2-3|TRBV4-1|-
CASSQATSGGLITDTQYF
TGCGCCAGCAGCCAAGCAACTAGCGGGGGGCTAATCACAGATACGCAGTATTTT
>-|18|TRBJ2-7|TRBV15|-
CATSREVVDRSSSYEQYF
TGTGCCACCAGCAGAGAGGTAGTTGACAGGTCCAGCTCCTACGAGCAGTACTTC
>-|12|TRBJ1-1|TRBV7-9|-
CASSSPNPVAFF
TGTGCCAGCAGCTCCCCCAATCCGGTTGCTTTCTTT
>TRBD1|14|TRBJ1-1|TRBV5-1|-
CASSILDRDFEAFF
TGCGCCAGCAGCATCCTGGACAGGGATTTTGAAGCTTTCTTT
>-|13|TRBJ1-5|TRBV12-3/TRBV12-4|-
CASRQGYNQPQHF
TGTGCCAGCAGACAGGGCTACAATCAGCCCCAGCATTTT
>TRBD2|14|TRBJ2-2|TRBV19|-
CASRLAGGTGELFF
TGTGCCAGTCGGCTAGCGGGAGGGACCGGGGAGCTGTTTTTT
>-|15|TRBJ2-7|TRBV13|few
CASSLVGTGTYEQYF
TGTGCCAGCAGCTTAGTGGGCACAGGGACCTACGAGCAGTACTTC
>-|15|TRBJ1-1|TRBV11-2|-
CASSLGAGRVAEAFF
TGTGCCAGCAGCTTGGGGGCTGGGAGAGTTGCTGAAGCTTTCTTT
>-|15|TRBJ1-2|TRBV19|-
CASSRRYAGQGGYTF
TGTGCCAGTAGTAGACGATACGCGGGGCAGGGTGGCTACACCTTC
>-|17|TRBJ2-4|TRBV4-1|-
CASSALDGRGRGDIQYF
TGCGCCAGCAGCGCGCTAGACGGCAGGGGCCGGGGGGACATTCAGTACTTC
>-|15|TRBJ1-5|TRBV28|-
CASSLRGSRNQPQHF
TGTGCCAGCAGTTTGAGAGGGTCAAGGAATCAGCCCCAGCATTTT
>TRBD1|16|TRBJ2-3|TRBV18|-
CASSPQGTGRTDTQYF
TGTGCCAGCTCACCTCAGGGGACAGGGCGCACAGATACGCAGTATTTT
>-|12|TRBJ2-2|TRBV27|-
CASSPGIGELFF
TGTGCCAGCAGCCCAGGGATCGGGGAGCTGTTTTTT
>-|13|TRBJ1-2|TRBV5-8|-
CASSSTFNYGYTF
TGTGCCAGCAGCTCGACATTTAACTATGGCTACACCTTC
>-|16|TRBJ2-5|TRBV7-2|-
CASSWLPGQGEETQYF
TGTGCCAGCAGCTGGCTTCCGGGACAAGGGGAAGAGACCCAGTACTTC
>TRBD2|13|TRBJ2-1|TRBV27|-
CASSSTSGRPKFF
TGTGCCAGCAGTTCGACTAGCGGGAGGCCTAAGTTCTTC
>-|11|TRBJ2-7|TRBV29-1|-
CSVADPYEQYF
TGCAGCGTCGCAGATCCCTACGAGCAGTACTTC
>TRBD1|17|TRBJ1-1|TRBV10-3|-
CAISERPTTGANTEAFF
TGTGCCATCAGTGAGAGGCCGACGACAGGGGCGAACACTGAAGCTTTCTTT
>-|17|TRBJ1-6|TRBV27|-
CASSPRRTAKHNSPLHF
TGTGCCAGCAGTCCCCGCAGGACAGCCAAACATAATTCACCCCTCCACTTT
>TRBD1|15|TRBJ1-2|TRBV7-2|-
CASRKGTGTRYGYTF
TGTGCCAGCAGAAAAGGGACAGGCACCCGCTATGGCTACACCTTC